These 13 T cell receptor beta chains were all obtained from the same sample, sequenced in a study of cytomegalovirus exposure and HLA in healthy donors. The primer mix had 60 Vbeta and 13 Jbeta primers. Repertoires were generated with immunoSEQ multiplex PCR, while TCRdb's copy carries only in-frame clones and drops some. The sample shows around 150,000 clones, approximately 61% of them seen only once. Sequenced material: PBMCs. The source of these receptors is a woman between 40 and 55 years old in good health and CMV-seronegative.

At least ten counts were recorded for this clone. The chain recombines TRBV9 with TRBJ2-1; 11 positions match TRBD1. Germline V lookup: CDR1 SGDLS, CDR2 YYNGEE. The ends lost 7 bases at V and 7 bases at J; junction bases unmatched: 4. The CDR3 runs to 13 residues. CDR3 bases: TGTGCCAGCGCGGGACAGGGGGATAATGAGCAGTTCTTC. It encodes CASAGQGDNEQFF.

The V and J genes are TRBV10-2 and TRBJ2-5; D may be TRBD1 (5 bases). V lost 6 bases to trimming and J lost 3 bases, with 5 bases between them. The CDR3 has 11 residues. Germline V gives CDR1 WSHSY, CDR2 SAAADI. As DNA, the CDR3 is TGCGCCAGCAGGACAGAAGAGACCCAGTACTTC. Translated: CASRTEETQYF.

Here the CDR3 DNA reads TGCGCCAGCAGCTTGATCGCCGCGCCCCTAGATACGCAGTATTTT. Translation gives CASSLIAAPLDTQYF. V is TRBV5-1 and J is TRBJ2-3; D unclear. CDR1 is SGHRS and CDR2 is YFSETQ in the germline V gene. Trimming took 1 base from V and 5 from J, leaving 14 bases between them. This CDR3 spans 15 amino acids. Using reference TRBV5-1 and TRBJ2-3 for the parts outside the CDR3, the full variable domain is KAGVTQTPRYLIKTRGQQVTLSCSPISGHRSVSWYQQTPGQGLQFLFEYFSETQRNKGNFPGRFSGRQFSNSRSEMNVSTLELGDSALYLCASSLIAAPLDTQYFGPGTRLTVL.

The chain employs TRBV21-1 and TRBJ2-5; TRBD1, as called in the table, went unchecked against the DNA. TRBV21-1 is described as a pseudogene. The CDR3 is 16 amino acids. This CDR3 reads CASSKRPGSEFETQYF. CDR3 in DNA: TGTGCCAGCAGCAAACGCCCAGGATCTGAGTTTGAGACCCAGTACTTC.

This chain links TRBV27 with TRBJ1-5; D ambiguous. Trimming pared 0 bases from V and 11 bases from J, leaving 11 bases between. There are 13 residues in the CDR3. Looked up from germline, CDR1 is MNHEY and CDR2 is SMNVEV (reference sequence). The CDR3 nucleotides read TGTGCCAGCAGTTTATCGATTGGCACAACCCAGCATTTT. This encodes CASSLSIGTTQHF.

The rearrangement uses TRBV2 and TRBJ2-3; D gene ambiguous. The germline V gene has CDR1 SNHLY and CDR2 FYNNEI. V lost 4 bases and J lost 4, with 9 bases in between. The CDR3 consists of 13 residues. The DNA for the CDR3 is TGTGCCAGCAGTGGAATAGCCGCAGATACGCAGTATTTT. Its translation: CASSGIAADTQYF.

The chain combines TRBV19 with TRBJ1-2, with 7 bases lining up with TRBD1. Trimming at V came to 9 bases and at J to 3 bases, leaving 10 bases not matched to a gene. This CDR3 has 14 amino acids. CDR1 and CDR2 (germline): LNHDA, SQIVND (reference sequence). The CDR3 DNA reads as TGTGCCAGCTCCCCCGGACAGGTTTACTATGGCTACACCTTC. Protein: CASSPGQVYYGYTF.

J is TRBJ1-5 and V is TRBV7-8, with D possibly matching TRBD1 (5 bases). The germline V gene encodes CDR1 SGHVS and CDR2 FQNEAQ. The ends were cut back, 5 bases at V and 3 bases at J, with 14 bases in the middle. The CDR3 runs 15 residues. The CDR3 loop is CASSRGGSINQPQHF. The CDR3 DNA reads as TGTGCCAGCAGCCGGGGGGGGTCCATCAATCAGCCCCAGCATTTT.

The rearrangement links TRBV18 to TRBJ2-6; TRBD1 agrees at 7 bases. Germline lookup yields CDR1 KGHSH and CDR2 LQKENI. Trimming cost V 1 base and J 1 base; bases outside gene matches: 7. The CDR3 totals 18 residues. The CDR3 bases are TGTGCCAGCTCACCACTCGACAGGGCCGGGTCTGGGGCCAACGTCCTGACTTTC. This sequence encodes CASSPLDRAGSGANVLTF.

This clone has a handful of counts. The CDR3, as DNA: TGTGCCAGCAGCAACAGGGGATGGTTGAACACTGAAGCTTTCTTT. This codes for CASSNRGWLNTEAFF. V is TRBV5-4 and J is TRBJ1-1; 7 nucleotides agree with TRBD1. Trimming at V came to 4 bases and at J to 0 bases, leaving 6 bases not matched to a gene. Germline-derived CDR1 and CDR2 are SGHNT and YYREEE (reference sequence). The CDR3 runs to 15 residues.

This clone was recorded a few times. The rearrangement uses TRBV28 and TRBJ2-1; tentatively, D is TRBD2 (7 bases). CDR3 length: 15 residues. The germline V gene encodes CDR1 MDHEN and CDR2 SYDVKM. V was shortened by 4 bases and J by 8 bases, with 18 bases between the two germline ends. The CDR3 protein is CASSSLGGGGDEQFF. The CDR3 DNA is TGTGCCAGCAGTTCTCTGGGCGGGGGCGGGGATGAGCAGTTCTTC. The full variable domain, with the rest looked up from reference TRBV28 and TRBJ2-1, is DVKVTQSSRYLVKRTGEKVFLECVQDMDHENMFWYRQDPGLGLRLIYFSYDVKMKEKGDIPEGYSVSREKKERFSLILESASTNQTSMYLCASSSLGGGGDEQFFGPGTRLTVL.

V gene TRBV5-6 combines with J gene TRBJ1-1; TRBD1 agrees at 7 bases. J lost 4 bases, V lost 5 bases, and 5 bases had no gene match. CDR1 and CDR2 from the germline V gene are SGHDT and YYEEEE. This CDR3 contains 13 residues. In DNA, the CDR3 is TGTGCCAGCAGAGTCACAGGGGTCACTGAAGCTTTCTTT. Translation: CASRVTGVTEAFF.

This clone was detected a few times. The gene calls are TRBV6-1 and TRBJ1-1; D not certain. CDR1 MNHNS and CDR2 SASEGT come from the germline V gene. V was shortened by 7 bases and J by 5 bases, with 17 bases between the two germline ends. The CDR3 has 14 residues. CDR3: CASNYKEGFTEAFF. Here the CDR3 DNA reads TGTGCCAGCAATTACAAGGAGGGTTTTACTGAAGCTTTCTTT.